What follows describes a single T cell receptor (beta chain). Data came from immunoSEQ multiplex PCR; TCRdb stores just in-frame clones and leaves some out. This sample has roughly 170,000 clones; 75% to 95% occur once, and the top ten carry around 2%. This sample is drawn from a study of control samples from healthy donors and cancer patients. After removal of 6 bases from V and 10 bases from J, the junction contained 6 bases not matched to a gene. This CDR3 is built from 13 residues. Looked up from germline, CDR1 is MDHEN and CDR2 is SYDVKM. The sample consisted of blood. V usage is TRBV28 and J usage is TRBJ2-1; 10 bases are shared with TRBD2. The clonotype originates from a middle-aged woman in good health. CDR3 residues: CASSLISGGEQFF. In DNA, the CDR3 is TGTGCCAGCAGCCTAATTAGCGGGGGGGAGCAGTTCTTC.